The text below deals with one TCR beta chain. Its matching antigen is unknown. Libraries were prepared by immunoSEQ multiplex PCR; TCRdb keeps only in-frame clonotypes and omits some of them. The sample lists about 94,000 clones, approximately 93% occurring once. The CDR3 extends over 16 amino acids. Looked up from germline, CDR1 is ENHRY and CDR2 is SYGVKD. The germline V and J ends were trimmed by 2 bases and 7 bases, with 20 bases remaining between them. The data originate from a study of Tregs in tolerant kidney transplant recipients. Study conclusions and caveats: Changing PCR primers prevented nucleotide comparison between some patients' samples.

The chain couples TRBV10-3 to TRBJ1-2, with D perhaps matching TRBD1 (5 bases). The clonotype was recovered from a human donor who received a combined kidney and bone marrow transplant. This sample comprised CD4+ T cells from blood, obtained before the transplant. CDR3 in DNA: TGTGCCATCAGTGAGGCAACGGGGGTCCAGGGAGGTGGCTACACCTTC. Translated, it gives CAISEATGVQGGGYTF.